The T cell receptor (beta chain) described here comes from a study of CD8 T cells in Susac syndrome. Germline CDR1 reads SEHNR; CDR2 reads FQNEAQ (reference sequence). The CDR3 contains 13 residues. V shed 5 bases and J shed 1 base, with 7 bases lying between them. The multiple sclerosis controls were treatment-naive patients affected by stable or active relapsing-remitting disease. In contrast to the negatively isolated CD8+ and CD4+ T cells, TEMRA cells were FACS-enriched. The RNA, about 0.5 to 1 ug, was put through reverse transcription using random hexamers. An immunoSEQ multiplex PCR generated amplified TCR beta CDR3 products spanning 54 Vbeta and 13 Jbeta. MiXCR, applied by TCRdb to the immunoSEQ multiplex PCR reads, yields one record per CDR3 protein. Of 180,000 or so distinct CDR3 sequences listed, 95% are singletons.

The V and J genes are TRBV7-9 and TRBJ2-3; D is uncertain. Sequenced material: CD4+ T cells from PBMCs. The clonotype was recovered from a human donor with multiple sclerosis. The CDR3 DNA is TGTGCCAGCAGCATGGACCGCACAGATACGCAGTATTTT. It is translated as CASSMDRTDTQYF.